The 25 T cell receptor beta chains in this list originate from one sample, sequenced in a study of blood T cell repertoires in COVID-19 (dated by TCRdb to 2018 to 2020). The library was made by the immunoSEQ multiplex PCR assay. TCRdb provides this immuneACCESS table in a form limited to in-frame rearrangements. Some clones are lacking; in checked studies, under half of them reflect an unresolved V gene, and why the rest are absent is not known. The sample yields some 260,000 clones; about 80% were counted once. Together, the top ten hold 3.3% of the sample. Material: peripheral blood. These receptors were collected from an elderly woman with acute or convalescent COVID-19.

The chain joins TRBV2 to TRBJ1-5; weak D call: TRBD1 (5 bases). Per the germline V gene, CDR1 is SNHLY and CDR2 is FYNNEI. Trimming cost V 7 bases and J 2 bases, with 18 bases left between them. This CDR3 has 16 amino acids. This CDR3 is CASTWTPLGRNQPQHF. CDR3 nucleotides: TGTGCCAGCACCTGGACACCCCTCGGTCGCAATCAGCCCCAGCATTTT.

CDR3: CASEFTGANVLTF. The DNA of the CDR3 is TGTGCCAGCGAGTTTACTGGGGCCAACGTCCTGACTTTC. V is TRBV5-4 and J is TRBJ2-6; no firm D call. Germline CDR1 is SGHNT and CDR2 is YYREEE (reference sequence). The CDR3 has 13 residues. V lost 7 bases, J lost 2 bases, and 7 bases lay in between. Based on the CDR3 plus reference TRBV5-4 and TRBJ2-6, the full variable domain is ETGVTQSPTHLIKTRGQQVTLRCSSQSGHNTVSWYQQALGQGPQFIFQYYREEENGRGNFPPRFSGLQFPNYSSELNVNALELDDSALYLCASEFTGANVLTFGAGSRLTVL.

A few counts support this clone. The chain has TRBV5-1 and TRBJ1-1; possible D gene TRBD1, 5 bases. The ends were cut back, 4 bases at V and 8 bases at J, with 15 bases in the middle. The CDR3 contains 13 residues. Germline CDR1 SGHRS, CDR2 YFSETQ. The CDR3, as DNA: TGCGCCAGCAGCCTGGACACTTTCGGGGAAGCTTTCTTT. Translated, it gives CASSLDTFGEAFF.

The chain has TRBV19 and TRBJ2-6, with 8 bases aligning to TRBD1. The CDR3 covers 17 residues. The V gene's germline CDR1 is LNHDA and CDR2 SQIVND (reference sequence). The V segment lost 1 base and the J segment 3 bases; nucleotides outside the gene matches: 5. CDR3 amino acids: CASSIVSGGGGANVLTF. The CDR3 DNA reads TGTGCCAGTAGTATAGTTTCAGGGGGCGGTGGGGCCAACGTCCTGACTTTC.

This CDR3 reads CASTEGVSGGAAYNEQFF. The CDR3, as DNA: TGTGCCAGCACCGAAGGGGTGAGCGGGGGGGCCGCCTACAATGAGCAGTTCTTC. The chain links TRBV7-9 to TRBJ2-1, with TRBD2 matching 10 bases. There are 18 residues in the CDR3. Germline-derived CDR1 and CDR2 are SEHNR and FQNEAQ (reference sequence). V dropped 7 bases and J dropped 2; count of bases not matched to a gene: 14.

This sequence joins TRBV6-1 and TRBJ1-5; TRBD1 might be the D (5 bases). This CDR3 has 14 amino acids. V was clipped by 2 bases and J by 6 bases, with 11 bases between them. CDR1 is MNHNS and CDR2 is SASEGT in the germline V gene. CDR3 sequence: CASSESGGGQPQHF. The CDR3 region has the DNA TGTGCCAGCAGTGAAAGTGGGGGGGGTCAGCCCCAGCATTTT.

V is TRBV20-1 and J is TRBJ2-5; D is unresolved. CDR1 is DFQATT, CDR2 SNEGSKA, per germline (reference sequence). The V end lost 5 bases, the J end lost 1 base, and 20 bases lay between the germline ends. The CDR3 is 16 residues long. CDR3 region: CSAGAEPNIAQETQYF. The CDR3 DNA reads as TGCAGTGCTGGTGCTGAGCCGAATATAGCCCAAGAGACCCAGTACTTC.

This clone was recorded once. The V gene is TRBV19, the J gene TRBJ1-2, with 10 bases identical to TRBD1. In germline, CDR1 is LNHDA, CDR2 SQIVND (reference sequence). The CDR3 spans 14 residues. The J segment lost 6 bases and the V segment lost 3 bases, leaving 4 bases of the junction unmatched. DNA for the CDR3: TGTGCCAGTAGTATGGGACAGGGGTATAATGGCTACACCTTC. It specifies CASSMGQGYNGYTF.

The gene calls are TRBV7-9 and TRBJ1-1, with TRBD1 identical over 8 bases. The length of the CDR3 is 13 residues. V trimming: 2 bases; J trimming: 7 bases; junction bases outside the gene matches: 3. The germline V gene has CDR1 SEHNR and CDR2 FQNEAQ (reference sequence). CDR3 sequence (DNA): TGTGCCAGCAGCTTACAGGGGGCAGATGAAGCTTTCTTT. Translated, it gives CASSLQGADEAFF.

The chain employs TRBV19 and TRBJ1-2; 8 bases are a match to TRBD1. Trimming took 1 base from V and 3 from J; bases not matched to a gene: 10. The CDR3 is made up of 17 amino acids. CDR1 LNHDA and CDR2 SQIVND come from the germline V gene (reference sequence). The CDR3 region has the DNA TGTGCCAGTAGTATAGTCCTTAAAACAGGGGGTGACTATGGCTACACCTTC. The encoded protein is CASSIVLKTGGDYGYTF. Based on the CDR3 plus reference TRBV19 and TRBJ1-2, the full variable domain is DGGITQSPKYLFRKEGQNVTLSCEQNLNHDAMYWYRQDPGQGLRLIYYSQIVNDFQKGDIAEGYSVSREKKESFPLTVTSAQKNPTAFYLCASSIVLKTGGDYGYTFGSGTRLTVV.

The chain uses TRBV9 and TRBJ1-6, with D possibly being TRBD1 (6 bases). With 0 bases removed from V and 11 bases from J, the gap between germline ends came to 24 bases. The V gene's germline CDR1 is SGDLS and CDR2 YYNGEE. This CDR3 spans 18 amino acids. The CDR3 sequence is CASSVGGGGQGLVAPLHF. The CDR3 DNA reads TGTGCCAGCAGCGTAGGAGGAGGTGGGCAGGGGCTGGTTGCACCCCTCCACTTT.

The rearrangement links TRBV5-1 to TRBJ1-6; D is perhaps TRBD1 (5 bases). The germline V gene has CDR1 SGHRS and CDR2 YFSETQ. Between the trimmed V and J ends, which lost 2 bases and 3 bases, there was a span of 9 bases. CDR3 length equals 15 residues. Written as DNA, the CDR3 is TGCGCCAGCAGCTTCCAGGGAAACTATAATTCACCCCTCCACTTT. Amino acid sequence: CASSFQGNYNSPLHF.

The chain joins TRBV7-9 to TRBJ1-1; 8 positions agree with TRBD1. This CDR3 region has 13 residues. V gave up 9 bases and J gave up 4 bases; unmatched junction bases: 7. From germline, CDR1 is SEHNR and CDR2 FQNEAQ (reference sequence). The CDR3 loop reads CASGQGGGTEAFF. CDR3 nucleotides: TGTGCCAGTGGACAGGGCGGGGGCACTGAAGCTTTCTTT.

The CDR3 DNA reads as TGTGCCAGCAGCCGGACTAGCTGGCGGGGTTGGAGCACAGATACGCAGTATTTT. It translates to CASSRTSWRGWSTDTQYF. The V gene is TRBV3-1 (or the pseudogene TRBV3-2), the J gene TRBJ2-3, with 8 bases identical to TRBD2. The germline gives CDR1 LGHDT, CDR2 YNNKEL (reference sequence). Trimming cost V 4 bases and J 0 bases; bases outside gene matches: 12. This CDR3 has 18 amino acids.

This clone was observed a single time. The V gene is TRBV27, the J gene TRBJ1-2; D is unclear. Germline V CDR1 and CDR2: MNHEY, SMNVEV (reference sequence). V lost 8 bases to trimming and J lost 4 bases, with 11 bases between them. The CDR3 has 12 amino acids. This chain's CDR3 is CASSRGGYGYTF. CDR3 DNA: TGTGCCAGCTCCCGGGGAGGCTATGGCTACACCTTC.

This chain links TRBV12-3 or TRBV12-4 with TRBJ2-1; D call uncertain. V was clipped by 0 bases and J by 7 bases, with 7 bases between them. The CDR3 length is 13 residues. The CDR3 loop is CASSLAHRNEQFF. In DNA form, the CDR3 reads TGTGCCAGCAGTTTAGCGCATAGAAATGAGCAGTTCTTC.

CDR3 loop: CASRDSYNSPLHF. DNA of the CDR3: TGTGCCAGCAGGGACAGCTATAATTCACCCCTCCACTTT. The V call is TRBV5-4, the J call TRBJ1-6; tentative D call: TRBD1 (6 bases). The CDR3 length is 13 residues. In germline, CDR1 is SGHNT, CDR2 YYREEE (reference sequence). Trimming removed 5 bases from V and 3 bases from J, with 6 bases in between. The entire variable domain, with the rest obtained from reference TRBV5-4 and TRBJ1-6, is as follows: ETGVTQSPTHLIKTRGQQVTLRCSSQSGHNTVSWYQQALGQGPQFIFQYYREEENGRGNFPPRFSGLQFPNYSSELNVNALELDDSALYLCASRDSYNSPLHFGNGTRLTVT.

The CDR3 nucleotides read TGTGCCAGCAGCTCCAGCGGGAGGGCCGTAACTGAGCAGTTCTTC. Its protein is CASSSSGRAVTEQFF. The rearrangement joins TRBV5-4 to TRBJ2-1, with TRBD2 identical over 10 bases. The junction had 9 bases not matched to a gene; V was cut back by 3 bases and J by 9 bases. Germline loops: CDR1 SGHNT, CDR2 YYREEE (reference sequence). The CDR3 length is 15 residues.

This clone has just a few counts. The chain recombines TRBV5-1 with TRBJ2-1, with a weak D call TRBD2 (6 bases). Germline CDR1 is SGHRS and CDR2 is YFSETQ. The V gene lost 2 bases and the J gene lost 3 bases, with 9 bases spanning the gap. CDR3 length: 14 residues. The CDR3 loop reads CASSFSEGYNEQFF. The CDR3 nucleotides read TGCGCCAGCAGCTTTTCGGAGGGCTACAATGAGCAGTTCTTC.

The chain has TRBV5-4 and TRBJ2-1, with a weak D call TRBD1 (6 bases). The V gene lost 3 bases and the J gene lost 4 bases, with 11 bases spanning the gap. The CDR3 is made up of 14 amino acids. Germline V gives CDR1 SGHNT, CDR2 YYREEE (reference sequence). CDR3 region: CASSSGTPYNEQFF. CDR3 nucleotides: TGTGCCAGCAGCTCCGGGACACCTTACAATGAGCAGTTCTTC.

The chain uses TRBV9 and TRBJ2-2, with TRBD2 matching over 9 bases. The CDR3 runs 17 residues. Per germline, CDR1 SGDLS and CDR2 YYNGEE. Trimming cost V 4 bases and J 6 bases; bases outside gene matches: 13. The CDR3 DNA reads as TGTGCCAGCAGCCCCCCTGGTGTTAGCGGGAGTTCCGGGGAGCTGTTTTTT. Amino acid sequence: CASSPPGVSGSSGELFF.

This clone has only a few counts. The rearrangement uses TRBV5-6 and TRBJ2-3; D perhaps matches TRBD1 (6 bases). V lost 2 bases to trimming and J lost 2 bases, with 15 bases between them. The CDR3 is 16 amino acids. Germline V gives CDR1 SGHDT, CDR2 YYEEEE. CDR3 coding DNA: TGTGCCAGCAGCTTACCGGACAGTCCCGTCACAGATACGCAGTATTTT. Protein: CASSLPDSPVTDTQYF.

The CDR3 DNA follows: TGTGCCAGCAGCCCAACAGGGGACACGGGATTGTACGAGCAGTACTTC. Protein sequence: CASSPTGDTGLYEQYF. The chain uses TRBV7-2 and TRBJ2-7, with 7 bases lining up with TRBD1. The CDR3 extends over 16 amino acids. The V gene end was trimmed by 5 bases and the J gene end by 4 bases; junction bases not matched to a gene: 14. Germline V gives CDR1 SGHTA, CDR2 FQGNSA.

This chain links TRBV2 with TRBJ2-7; 12 bases are shared with TRBD2. Per germline, CDR1 SNHLY and CDR2 FYNNEI. The V segment lost 8 bases and the J segment 5 bases; nucleotides outside the gene matches: 16. The CDR3 contains 17 residues. Here the CDR3 reads CASSLRSILAGGDEQYF. The CDR3 DNA reads TGTGCCAGCTCCTTGCGCTCAATACTAGCGGGAGGTGACGAGCAGTACTTC.

The chain employs TRBV2 and TRBJ1-1; TRBD1 might be the D (5 bases). Trimming stripped 8 bases from V and 0 bases from J, with 10 bases between. This CDR3 is 13 amino acids long. CDR1 is SNHLY, CDR2 FYNNEI, per germline. The CDR3 DNA follows: TGTGCCAGCTACAGGTCCATGAACACTGAAGCTTTCTTT. Encoded protein: CASYRSMNTEAFF.